This T cell receptor (beta chain) was retrieved from a study of T cell responses to AZD1222 COVID-19 vaccine. Study as a whole: Second-dose intervals of approximately 4 or approximately 12 weeks were pooled. Whole-study results and caveats: Females made up more of the donors, who were largely white British, and clonal diversity may have come out too low. Recipients of two AZD1222 doses showed rising Spike-specific TCR breadth and depth. Spike was spanned by vaccine-associated CD4 TCRs, with dominance at 160-218 and 743-854.

This CDR3 region has 15 residues. Germline lookup yields CDR1 SEHNR and CDR2 FQNEAQ (reference sequence). V lost 4 bases, J lost 4 bases, and 10 bases stayed unmatched. Sequenced by immunoSEQ multiplex PCR; TCRdb stores in-frame clones only, minus some. The sample lists about 140,000 clones, more than 80% occurring once. In regard to this clone: Its antigen is unidentified.

The rearrangement uses TRBV7-9 and TRBJ2-7; 7 nucleotides align to TRBD1. This TCR derives from an adult in good health. This specimen consisted of peripheral blood, obtained on day 0 of AZD1222 vaccination. The CDR3 nucleotides are TGTGCCAGCAGCTCAACAGGGGTCTTACTGTACGAGCAGTACTTC. Its protein is CASSSTGVLLYEQYF.